This paragraph reports one T cell receptor beta chain. Its antigen is unknown. No quality values exist for individual bases; no much larger clone is one base distant. The donors were healthy, HIV-negative adults with no recently reported acute infections or vaccinations. Every donor was a Caucasian adult living in Nashville, Tennessee, USA. For unsorted samples, tens of millions of PBMCs were counted, and genomic DNA was extracted using the QIAamp DNA Blood Mini kit. Blood was collected by leukapheresis, and PBMCs were isolated by Ficoll-Histopaque density gradient centrifugation and then cryopreserved in liquid nitrogen vapor phase. Germline trimming: 3 bases from V, 4 bases from J; junction bases outside gene matches: 7. There are 16 amino acids in the CDR3, from cysteine to phenylalanine inclusive. Just the 48-base CDR3 DNA is kept, in frame starting at base 1. This record belongs to a study of shared clonotypes between healthy human individuals (TCRdb year 2020). Broadly, across the study: The cohort comprised a couple of women and a few men aged 18 to 49 years. Blood TCR repertoires of a handful of healthy adults were deeply sequenced to estimate repertoire size and the extent of clonotype sharing between individuals. Per donor, leukapheresis produced somewhere between about 0.94 and 9 billion PBMCs. Libraries were prepared and TCR repertoires were sequenced by different laboratories using diverse techniques, in order to increase sequencing depth and limit assay-specific biases. The research as a whole found: Sampling was restricted to blood, and TCR repertoires in tissues likely differ from the TCR repertoires found in blood. Because the study included a small number of donors, the genetic and exposure-history diversity represented was limited. Based on pairwise subsampling, the degree of clonotype sharing among donors was expected to be affected by sequencing depth.

TCR CDR3 regions were amplified from genomic DNA by multiplex PCR using the deep immunoSEQ assay. Genomic DNA extracted from each cell subset was distributed evenly over all wells of several immunoSEQ 96-well plates, and each plate served as one replicate. For unsorted PBMC, 250 to 300 ng of genomic DNA, equivalent to approximately 30,000 T cell genomes, went into each replicate PCR. Ten immunoSEQ deep assay plates were used to sequence the unsorted PBMC genomic DNA. The purified libraries were quantified using a Qubit 3.0 fluorometer, sized with a Bioanalyzer 2100, and then quantified again using the KAPA Library Quantification kit. Every immunoSEQ 96-well plate was sequenced on a dedicated single-read 150-cycle Illumina NextSeq 550 flow cell. In the authors' own workflow: Because only junctional sequences without quality scores were contained in the immunoSEQ output, filtering matching that applied to full-length reads could not be performed. To assign V/J genes and CDR3, sequences were annotated against IMGT germline references using PyIR, a Python wrapper for IgBLAST v1.9. Reads with weak V/J assignments (E-value above 1e-6), missing CDR3, stop codons, out-of-frame junctions, or ambiguous translated residues were removed. V3J clonotypes were defined as sequences sharing the same inferred V gene, J gene, and CDR3 amino acid sequence. The percentage overlap between two repertoires was calculated by dividing the number of shared unique clonotypes by the size of the smaller repertoire. Three approaches were used to assess repertoire richness: RTK rarefaction, the Chao1 estimator, and Recon v2.1 estimates of unobserved clonotypes. TCRdb carries this immuneACCESS record with in-frame sequences only. Its versions omit some clonotypes, under half of them owing to an unresolved V gene in the studies checked, with the rest unexplained. The V and J calls and clone size are taken from that table; D and trimming were inferred from the DNA. Present in this sample are about 480,000 clones, more than 65% of which were seen just once. The ten most abundant clones make up approximately 12% of the sample.

The TCR comes from a woman between 40 and 50 years old in good health. Some clones in this sample may be carry-over from other donors' samples. The rearrangement combines TRBV23-1 with TRBJ1-5, with 9 bases in between that match TRBD1. TRBV23-1 is filed as an ORF, its function uncertain. Sequenced sample: PBMCs. This receptor carries the CDR3 CASSHSRDRENQPQHF. In nucleotide form, the sequence is TGCGCCAGCAGTCATTCCCGGGACAGGGAGAATCAGCCCCAGCATTTT.